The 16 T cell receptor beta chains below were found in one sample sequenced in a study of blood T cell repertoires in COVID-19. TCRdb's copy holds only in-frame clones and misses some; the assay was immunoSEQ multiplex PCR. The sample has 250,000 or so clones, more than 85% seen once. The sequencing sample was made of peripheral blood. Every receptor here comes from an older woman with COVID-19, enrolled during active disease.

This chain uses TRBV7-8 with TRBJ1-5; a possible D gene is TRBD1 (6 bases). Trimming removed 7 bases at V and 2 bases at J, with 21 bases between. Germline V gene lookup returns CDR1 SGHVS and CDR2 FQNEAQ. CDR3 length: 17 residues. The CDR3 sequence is CASTNGRGEGRNQPQHF. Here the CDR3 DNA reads TGTGCCAGCACCAATGGGAGGGGGGAAGGGCGCAATCAGCCCCAGCATTTT.

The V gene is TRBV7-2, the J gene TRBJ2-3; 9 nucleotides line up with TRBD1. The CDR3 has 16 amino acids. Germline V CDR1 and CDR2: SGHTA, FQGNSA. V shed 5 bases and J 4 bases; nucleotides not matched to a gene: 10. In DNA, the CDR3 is TGTGCCAGCAGCCCGGACAACAGGGGGCCCGCAGATACGCAGTATTTT. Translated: CASSPDNRGPADTQYF.

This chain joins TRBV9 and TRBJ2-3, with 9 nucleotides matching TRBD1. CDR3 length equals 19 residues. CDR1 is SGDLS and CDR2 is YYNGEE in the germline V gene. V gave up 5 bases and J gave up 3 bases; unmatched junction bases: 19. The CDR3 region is CASSKLQGAGTGMTDTQYF. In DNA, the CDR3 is TGTGCCAGCAGTAAATTACAGGGGGCAGGGACAGGGATGACAGATACGCAGTATTTT.

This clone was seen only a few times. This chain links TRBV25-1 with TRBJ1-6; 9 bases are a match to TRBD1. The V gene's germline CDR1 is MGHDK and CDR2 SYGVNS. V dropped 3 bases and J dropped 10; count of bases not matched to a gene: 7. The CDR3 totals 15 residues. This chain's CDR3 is CASSETGTGNSPLHF. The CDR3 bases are TGTGCCAGCAGTGAGACCGGGACAGGGAACTCACCCCTCCACTTT. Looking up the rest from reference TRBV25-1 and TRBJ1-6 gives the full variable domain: EADIYQTPRYLVIGTGKKITLECSQTMGHDKMYWYQQDPGMELHLIHYSYGVNSTEKGDLSSESTVSRIRTEHFPLTLESARPSHTSQYLCASSETGTGNSPLHFGNGTRLTVT.

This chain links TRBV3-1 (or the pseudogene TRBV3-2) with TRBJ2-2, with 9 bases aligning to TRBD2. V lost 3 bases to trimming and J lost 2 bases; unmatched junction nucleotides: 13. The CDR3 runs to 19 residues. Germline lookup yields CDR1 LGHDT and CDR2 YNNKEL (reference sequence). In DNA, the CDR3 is TGTGCCAGCAGCCAGATCCGGCTCCTTAGCGGGAGCAACACCGGGGAGCTGTTTTTT. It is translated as CASSQIRLLSGSNTGELFF.

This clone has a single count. CDR3 loop: CASSFYSEEPYNEQFF. The CDR3 DNA reads as TGTGCCAGCAGTTTCTATAGCGAGGAACCCTACAATGAGCAGTTCTTC. J is TRBJ2-1 and V is TRBV28; a weak D match, TRBD2 (5 bases). CDR1 is MDHEN and CDR2 is SYDVKM in the germline V gene. There are 16 residues in the CDR3. V was shortened by 3 bases and J by 2 bases, with 14 bases between the two germline ends.

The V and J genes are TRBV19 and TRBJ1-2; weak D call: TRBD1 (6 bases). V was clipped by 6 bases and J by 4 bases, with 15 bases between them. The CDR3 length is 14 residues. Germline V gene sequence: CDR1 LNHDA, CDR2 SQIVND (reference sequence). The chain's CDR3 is CASSPRQELYGYTF. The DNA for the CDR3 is TGTGCCAGTAGCCCTAGACAGGAACTCTATGGCTACACCTTC.

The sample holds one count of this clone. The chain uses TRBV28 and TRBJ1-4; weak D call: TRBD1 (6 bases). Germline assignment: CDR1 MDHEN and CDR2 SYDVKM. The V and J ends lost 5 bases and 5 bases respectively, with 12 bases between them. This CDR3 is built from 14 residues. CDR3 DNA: TGTGCCAGCAGTAGGGCGGGGGCGAATGAAAAACTGTTTTTT. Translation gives CASSRAGANEKLFF.

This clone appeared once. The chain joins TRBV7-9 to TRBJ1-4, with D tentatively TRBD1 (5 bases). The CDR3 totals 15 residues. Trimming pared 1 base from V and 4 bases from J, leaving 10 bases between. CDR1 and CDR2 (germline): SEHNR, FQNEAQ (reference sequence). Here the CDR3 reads CASSLGQRINEKLFF. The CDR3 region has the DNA TGTGCCAGCAGCTTAGGACAGAGAATTAATGAAAAACTGTTTTTT.

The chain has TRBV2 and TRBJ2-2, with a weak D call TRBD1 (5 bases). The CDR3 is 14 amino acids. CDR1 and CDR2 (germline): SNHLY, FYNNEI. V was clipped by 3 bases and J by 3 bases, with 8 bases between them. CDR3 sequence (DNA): TGTGCCAGCAGTGAGGGGCAGCACACCGGGGAGCTGTTTTTT. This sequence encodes CASSEGQHTGELFF.

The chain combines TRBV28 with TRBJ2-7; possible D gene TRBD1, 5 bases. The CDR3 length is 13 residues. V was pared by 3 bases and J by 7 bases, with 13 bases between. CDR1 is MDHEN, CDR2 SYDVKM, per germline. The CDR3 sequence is CASSFHQGREQYF. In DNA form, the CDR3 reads TGTGCCAGCAGTTTTCATCAGGGTCGAGAGCAGTACTTC. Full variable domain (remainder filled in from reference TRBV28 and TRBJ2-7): DVKVTQSSRYLVKRTGEKVFLECVQDMDHENMFWYRQDPGLGLRLIYFSYDVKMKEKGDIPEGYSVSREKKERFSLILESASTNQTSMYLCASSFHQGREQYFGPGTRLTVT.

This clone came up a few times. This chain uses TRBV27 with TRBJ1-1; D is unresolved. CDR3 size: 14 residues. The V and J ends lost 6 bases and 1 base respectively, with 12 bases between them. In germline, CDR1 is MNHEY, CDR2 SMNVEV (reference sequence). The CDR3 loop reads CASSPWGENTEAFF. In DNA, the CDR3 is TGTGCCAGCAGCCCATGGGGAGAGAACACTGAAGCTTTCTTT.

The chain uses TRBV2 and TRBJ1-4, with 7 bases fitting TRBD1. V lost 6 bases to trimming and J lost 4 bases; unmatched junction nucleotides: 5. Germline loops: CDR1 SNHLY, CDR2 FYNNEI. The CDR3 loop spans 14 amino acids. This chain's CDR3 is CASSLDRYNEKLFF. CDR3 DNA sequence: TGTGCCAGCAGCCTGGACAGGTATAATGAAAAACTGTTTTTT.

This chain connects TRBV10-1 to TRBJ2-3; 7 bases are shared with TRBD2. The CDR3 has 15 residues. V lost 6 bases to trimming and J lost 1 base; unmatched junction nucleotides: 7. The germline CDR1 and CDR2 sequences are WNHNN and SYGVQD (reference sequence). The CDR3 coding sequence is TGCGCCAGCAGCCTCAGGGACTACCGCACAGATACGCAGTATTTT. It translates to CASSLRDYRTDTQYF.

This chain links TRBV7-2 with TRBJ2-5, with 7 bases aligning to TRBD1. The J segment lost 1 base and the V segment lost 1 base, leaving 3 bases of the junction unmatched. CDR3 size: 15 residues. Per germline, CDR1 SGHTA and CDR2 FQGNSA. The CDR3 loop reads CASSLGGTAQETQYF. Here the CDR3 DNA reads TGTGCCAGCAGCTTAGGAGGGACAGCCCAAGAGACCCAGTACTTC.

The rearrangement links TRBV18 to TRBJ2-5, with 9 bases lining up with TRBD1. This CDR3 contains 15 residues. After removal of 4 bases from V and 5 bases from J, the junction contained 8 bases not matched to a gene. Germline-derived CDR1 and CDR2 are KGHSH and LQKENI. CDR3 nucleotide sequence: TGTGCCAGCTCACTTGGGACAGGGTTTTTCGAGACCCAGTACTTC. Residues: CASSLGTGFFETQYF.